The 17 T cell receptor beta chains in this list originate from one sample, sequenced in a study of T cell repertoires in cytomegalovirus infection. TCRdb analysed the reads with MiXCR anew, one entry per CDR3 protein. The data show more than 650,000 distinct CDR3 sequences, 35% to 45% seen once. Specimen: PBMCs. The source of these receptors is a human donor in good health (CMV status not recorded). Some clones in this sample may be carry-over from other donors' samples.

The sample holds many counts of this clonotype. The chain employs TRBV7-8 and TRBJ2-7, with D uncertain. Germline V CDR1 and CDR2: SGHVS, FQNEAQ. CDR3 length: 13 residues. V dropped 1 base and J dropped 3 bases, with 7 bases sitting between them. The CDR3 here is CASSLELLYEQYF. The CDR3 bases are TGTGCCAGCAGCTTAGAACTTCTCTACGAGCAGTACTTC.

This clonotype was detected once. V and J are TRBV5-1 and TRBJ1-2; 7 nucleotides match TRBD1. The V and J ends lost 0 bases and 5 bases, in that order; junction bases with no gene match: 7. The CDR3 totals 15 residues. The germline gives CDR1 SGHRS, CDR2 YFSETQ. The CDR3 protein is CASSLEGALGYGYTF. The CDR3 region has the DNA TGCGCCAGCAGCTTGGAGGGGGCGTTGGGATATGGCTACACCTTC.

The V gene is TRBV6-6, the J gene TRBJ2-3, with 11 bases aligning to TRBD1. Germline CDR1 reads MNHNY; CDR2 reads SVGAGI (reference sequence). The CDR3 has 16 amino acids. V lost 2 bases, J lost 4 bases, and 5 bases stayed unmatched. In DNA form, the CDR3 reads TGTGCCAGCAGTTACACCGGGACAGGGGGGGCAGATACGCAGTATTTT. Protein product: CASSYTGTGGADTQYF.

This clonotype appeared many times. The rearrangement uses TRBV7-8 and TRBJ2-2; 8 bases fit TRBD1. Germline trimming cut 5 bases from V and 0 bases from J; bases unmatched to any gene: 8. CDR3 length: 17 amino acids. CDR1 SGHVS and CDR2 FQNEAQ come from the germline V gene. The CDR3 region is CASSPLLDRANTGELFF. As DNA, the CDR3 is TGTGCCAGCAGCCCACTCCTGGACAGGGCGAACACCGGGGAGCTGTTTTTT.

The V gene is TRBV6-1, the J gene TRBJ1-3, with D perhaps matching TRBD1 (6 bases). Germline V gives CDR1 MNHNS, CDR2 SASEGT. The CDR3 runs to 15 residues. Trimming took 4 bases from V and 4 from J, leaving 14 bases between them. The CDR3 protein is CASSAAGTSGNTIYF. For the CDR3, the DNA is TGTGCCAGCAGTGCGGCAGGGACAAGCGGAAACACCATATATTTT.

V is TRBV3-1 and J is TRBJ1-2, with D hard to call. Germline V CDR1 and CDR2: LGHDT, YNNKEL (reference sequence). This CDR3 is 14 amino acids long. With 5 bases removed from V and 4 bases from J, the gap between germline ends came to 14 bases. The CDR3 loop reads CASSSPTPTYGYTF. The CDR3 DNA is TGTGCCAGCAGCTCCCCGACACCTACCTATGGCTACACCTTC.

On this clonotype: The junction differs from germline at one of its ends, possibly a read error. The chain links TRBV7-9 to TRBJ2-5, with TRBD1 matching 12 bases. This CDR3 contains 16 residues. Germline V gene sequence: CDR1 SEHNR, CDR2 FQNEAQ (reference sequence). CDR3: CSSSSPGQGAEETQYF. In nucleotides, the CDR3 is TGTTCCAGCAGCTCGCCGGGACAGGGGGCGGAAGAGACCCAGTACTTC.

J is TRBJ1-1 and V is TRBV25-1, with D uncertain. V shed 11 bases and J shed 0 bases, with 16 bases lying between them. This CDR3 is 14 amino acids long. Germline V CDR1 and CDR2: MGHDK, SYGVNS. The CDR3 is CARTRGSMNTEAFF. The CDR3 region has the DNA TGTGCCCGCACCCGAGGGTCTATGAACACTGAAGCTTTCTTT.

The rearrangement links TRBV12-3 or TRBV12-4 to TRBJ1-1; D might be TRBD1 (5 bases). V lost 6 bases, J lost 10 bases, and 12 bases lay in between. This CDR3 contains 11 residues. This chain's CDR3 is CASRLQGLAFF. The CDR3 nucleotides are TGTGCCAGCAGACTCCAGGGATTAGCTTTCTTT.

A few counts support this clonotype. The chain's CDR3 is CASSLELGRQLAEAFF. Here the CDR3 DNA reads TGCGCCAGCAGCTTGGAGTTGGGACGCCAGCTCGCTGAAGCTTTCTTT. The J gene is TRBJ1-1, the V gene TRBV5-1, with D possibly being TRBD1 (5 bases). The CDR3 extends over 16 amino acids. The V end lost 0 bases, the J end lost 6 bases, and 18 bases lay between the germline ends. Germline V gene sequence: CDR1 SGHRS, CDR2 YFSETQ.

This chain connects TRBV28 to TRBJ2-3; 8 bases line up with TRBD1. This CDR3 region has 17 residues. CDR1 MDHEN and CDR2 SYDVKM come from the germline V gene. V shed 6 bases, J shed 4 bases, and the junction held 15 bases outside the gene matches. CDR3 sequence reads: CASSPDRAIRTPDTQYF. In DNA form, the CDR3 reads TGTGCCAGCAGCCCGGACAGGGCCATTCGAACACCAGATACGCAGTATTTT. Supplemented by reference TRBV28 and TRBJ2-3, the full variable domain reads DVKVTQSSRYLVKRTGEKVFLECVQDMDHENMFWYRQDPGLGLRLIYFSYDVKMKEKGDIPEGYSVSREKKERFSLILESASTNQTSMYLCASSPDRAIRTPDTQYFGPGTRLTVL.

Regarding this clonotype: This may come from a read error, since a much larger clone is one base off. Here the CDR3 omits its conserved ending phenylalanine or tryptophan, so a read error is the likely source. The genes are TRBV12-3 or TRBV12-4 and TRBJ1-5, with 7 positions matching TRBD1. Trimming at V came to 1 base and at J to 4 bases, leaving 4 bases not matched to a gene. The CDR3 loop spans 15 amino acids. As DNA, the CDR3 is TGTGCCAGCAGTTTAGGGCGACAGGGTAATCAGCCCCAGCATTTG. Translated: CASSLGRQGNQPQHL.

In DNA form, the CDR3 reads TGTGCCAGCAGTTCACAGGGTGGTTTTAGTCAGCCCCAGCATTTT. Residues: CASSSQGGFSQPQHF. V gene TRBV12-3 or TRBV12-4 combines with J gene TRBJ1-5, with a possible D match to TRBD1 (6 bases). The CDR3 totals 15 residues. The V and J ends lost 4 bases and 6 bases respectively, with 16 bases between them.

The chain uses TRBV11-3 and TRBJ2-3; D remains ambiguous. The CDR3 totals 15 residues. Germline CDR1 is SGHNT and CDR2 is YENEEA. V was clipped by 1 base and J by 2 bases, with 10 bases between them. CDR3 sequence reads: CASSLGPAATDTQYF. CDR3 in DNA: TGTGCCAGCAGCTTAGGACCAGCTGCCACAGATACGCAGTATTTT.

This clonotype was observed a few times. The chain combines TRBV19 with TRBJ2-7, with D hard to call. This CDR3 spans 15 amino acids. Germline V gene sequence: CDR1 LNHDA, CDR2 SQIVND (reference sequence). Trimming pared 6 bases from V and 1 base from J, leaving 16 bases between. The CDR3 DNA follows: TGTGCCAGTAGCTCTAGACATCAATGGTCCTACGAGCAGTACTTC. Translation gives CASSSRHQWSYEQYF.

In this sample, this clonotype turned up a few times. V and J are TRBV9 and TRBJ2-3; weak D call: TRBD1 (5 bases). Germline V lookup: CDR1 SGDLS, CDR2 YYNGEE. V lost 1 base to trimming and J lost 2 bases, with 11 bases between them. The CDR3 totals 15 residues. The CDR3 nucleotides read TGTGCCAGCAGCGTATCGGACACCGCCACAGATACGCAGTATTTT. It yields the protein CASSVSDTATDTQYF.

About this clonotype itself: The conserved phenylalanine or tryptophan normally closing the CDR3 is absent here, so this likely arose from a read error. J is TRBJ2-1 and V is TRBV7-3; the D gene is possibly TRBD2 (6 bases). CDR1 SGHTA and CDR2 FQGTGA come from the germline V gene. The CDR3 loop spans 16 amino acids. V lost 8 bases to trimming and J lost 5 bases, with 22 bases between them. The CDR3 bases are TGTGCCAGCCGCCCGTTCGGAGGCGGGGTTAACAATGAGCAGTTCTTA. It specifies CASRPFGGGVNNEQFL.